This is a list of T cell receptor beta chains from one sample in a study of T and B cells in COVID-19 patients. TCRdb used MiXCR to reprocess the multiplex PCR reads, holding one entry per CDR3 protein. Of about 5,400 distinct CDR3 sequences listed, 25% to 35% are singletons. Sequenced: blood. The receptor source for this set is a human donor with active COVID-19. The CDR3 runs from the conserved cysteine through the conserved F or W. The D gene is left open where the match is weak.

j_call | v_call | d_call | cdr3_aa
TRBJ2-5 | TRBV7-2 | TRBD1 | CASSSDRGRLETQYF
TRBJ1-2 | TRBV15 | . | CATSEEGTSYGYTF
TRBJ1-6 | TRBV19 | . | CASSLVGNSPLHF
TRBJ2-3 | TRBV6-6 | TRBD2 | CASSELSGLAGDRTDTQYF
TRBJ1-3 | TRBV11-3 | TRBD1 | CASSQPDRDGNTIYF
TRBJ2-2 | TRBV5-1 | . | CASSLEVGELFF
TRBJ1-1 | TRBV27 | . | CASSSLTPNTEAFF
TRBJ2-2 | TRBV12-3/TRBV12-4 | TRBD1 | CASSSTGVPTGELFF
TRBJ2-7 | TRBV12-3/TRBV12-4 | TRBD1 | CASSYRGPYEQYF
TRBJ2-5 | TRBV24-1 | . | CATSDPRGGAETQYF
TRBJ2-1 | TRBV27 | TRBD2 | CASGILAGGAVEQFF
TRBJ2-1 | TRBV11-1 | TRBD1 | CASISRQGINEQFF
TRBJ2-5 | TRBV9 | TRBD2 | CASSSRLAGGYQETQYF
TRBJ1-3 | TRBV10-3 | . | CAISGSSAGIGGNTIYF
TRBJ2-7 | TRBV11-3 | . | CASKRDGNSYEQYF
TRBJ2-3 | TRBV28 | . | CASSMGGRDTQYF
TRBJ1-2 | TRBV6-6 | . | CASSSKQGVYGYTF
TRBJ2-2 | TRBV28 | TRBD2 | CASSFLGLAEITGELFF
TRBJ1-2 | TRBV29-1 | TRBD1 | CSVEGRGDYNYTF
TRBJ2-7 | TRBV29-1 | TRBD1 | CSVEGGGTGSSEQYF
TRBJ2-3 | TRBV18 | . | CASSLKDGTQQYF
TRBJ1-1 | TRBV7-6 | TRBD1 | CASSLADRGLNTEAFF
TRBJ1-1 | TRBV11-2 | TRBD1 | CASSLADRGRSGTEAFF
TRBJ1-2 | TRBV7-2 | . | CASSLEGFWGYTF
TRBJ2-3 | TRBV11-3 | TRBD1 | CASSLFGGGQGAPSTDTQYF
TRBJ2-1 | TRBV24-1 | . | CATSDFRLSSYNEQFF
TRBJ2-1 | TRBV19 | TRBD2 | CASRRTSGTNEQFF
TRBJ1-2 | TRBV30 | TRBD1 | CACLRDRVFTNYGYTF
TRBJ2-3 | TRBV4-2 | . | CASSQEGQGLWDTQYF
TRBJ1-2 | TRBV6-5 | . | CASSRRRANYGYTF
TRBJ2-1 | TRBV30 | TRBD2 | CAWTNWRGSEQFF
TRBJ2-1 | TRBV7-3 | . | CASSLNTLAEQFF
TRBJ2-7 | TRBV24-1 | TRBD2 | CATSGRSSYEQYF
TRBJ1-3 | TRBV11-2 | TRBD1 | CASSGYRGRSGNTIYF
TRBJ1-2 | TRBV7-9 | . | CASSFREDYGYTF
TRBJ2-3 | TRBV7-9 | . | CASTPPDGGSADTQYF
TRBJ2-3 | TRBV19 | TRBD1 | CASSPGGAGGNTQYF
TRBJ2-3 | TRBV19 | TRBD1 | CASSIAGTGTDTQYF
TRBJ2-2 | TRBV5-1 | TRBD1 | CASSHTGTGGPLNTGELFF
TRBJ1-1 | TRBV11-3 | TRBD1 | CASSFRQGGWTEAFF
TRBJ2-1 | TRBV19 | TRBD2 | CASSPTSGTGEQFF
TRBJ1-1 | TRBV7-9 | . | CASSLDNRGSEAFF
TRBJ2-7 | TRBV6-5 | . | CASSQGLSLYEQYF
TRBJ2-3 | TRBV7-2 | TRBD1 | CASSLRGAAGGADTQYF
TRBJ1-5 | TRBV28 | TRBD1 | CASSVLTGGRQPQHF
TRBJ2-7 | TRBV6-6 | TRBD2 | CASGKGTSGEQYF
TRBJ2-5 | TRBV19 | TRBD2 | CASSPTSGTRETQYF
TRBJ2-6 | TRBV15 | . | CATSRTLFEANVLTF
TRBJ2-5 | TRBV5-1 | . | CASSFSPRGSWETQYF
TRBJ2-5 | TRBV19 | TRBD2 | CASSRGERMGLAGGGSQYF
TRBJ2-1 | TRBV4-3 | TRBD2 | CASSPGLETYNEQFF
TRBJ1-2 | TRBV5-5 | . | CASSLVDTTRGYTF
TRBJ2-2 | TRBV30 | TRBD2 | CAWSPRLAGTGELFF